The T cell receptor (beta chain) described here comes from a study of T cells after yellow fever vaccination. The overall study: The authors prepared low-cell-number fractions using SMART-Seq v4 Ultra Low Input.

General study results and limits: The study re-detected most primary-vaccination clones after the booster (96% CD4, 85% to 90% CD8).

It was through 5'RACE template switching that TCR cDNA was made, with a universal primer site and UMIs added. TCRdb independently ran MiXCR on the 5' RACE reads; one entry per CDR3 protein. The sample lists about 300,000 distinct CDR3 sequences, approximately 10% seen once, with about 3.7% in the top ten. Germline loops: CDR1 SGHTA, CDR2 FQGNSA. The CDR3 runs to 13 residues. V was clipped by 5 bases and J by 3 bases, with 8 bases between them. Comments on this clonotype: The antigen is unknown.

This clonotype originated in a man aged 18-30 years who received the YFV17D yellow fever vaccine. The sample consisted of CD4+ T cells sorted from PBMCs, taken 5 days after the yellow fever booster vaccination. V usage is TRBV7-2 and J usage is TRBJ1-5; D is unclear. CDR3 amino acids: CASSRVHNQPQHF. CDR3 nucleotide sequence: TGTGCCAGCAGCCGAGTACACAATCAGCCCCAGCATTTT.